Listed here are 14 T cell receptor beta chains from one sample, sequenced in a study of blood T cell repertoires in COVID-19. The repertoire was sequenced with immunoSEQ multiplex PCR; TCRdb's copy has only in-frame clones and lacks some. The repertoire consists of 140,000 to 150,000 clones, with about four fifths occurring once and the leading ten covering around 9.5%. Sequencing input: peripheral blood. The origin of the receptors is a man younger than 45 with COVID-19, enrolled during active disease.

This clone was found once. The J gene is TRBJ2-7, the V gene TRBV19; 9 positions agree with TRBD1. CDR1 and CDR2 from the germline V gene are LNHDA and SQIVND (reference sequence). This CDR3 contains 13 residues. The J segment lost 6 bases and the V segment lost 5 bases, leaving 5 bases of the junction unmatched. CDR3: CASSQGTGREQYF. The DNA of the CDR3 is TGTGCCAGTAGTCAAGGGACAGGGCGCGAGCAGTACTTC.

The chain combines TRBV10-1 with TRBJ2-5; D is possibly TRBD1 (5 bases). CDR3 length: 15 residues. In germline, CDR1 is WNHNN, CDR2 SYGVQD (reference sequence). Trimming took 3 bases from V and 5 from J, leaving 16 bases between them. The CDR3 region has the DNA TGCGCCAGCAGTGATCCAGGGATGGGTGAGGAGACCCAGTACTTC. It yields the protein CASSDPGMGEETQYF.

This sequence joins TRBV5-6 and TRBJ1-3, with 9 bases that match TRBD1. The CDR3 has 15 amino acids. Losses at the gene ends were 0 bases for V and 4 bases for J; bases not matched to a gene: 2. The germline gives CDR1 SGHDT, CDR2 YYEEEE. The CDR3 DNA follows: TGTGCCAGCAGCTTGGCGGGACAGGGAGGAAACACCATATATTTT. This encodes CASSLAGQGGNTIYF. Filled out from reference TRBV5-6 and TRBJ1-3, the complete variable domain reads DAGVTQSPTHLIKTRGQQVTLRCSPKSGHDTVSWYQQALGQGPQFIFQYYEEEERQRGNFPDRFSGHQFPNYSSELNVNALLLGDSALYLCASSLAGQGGNTIYFGEGSWLTVV.

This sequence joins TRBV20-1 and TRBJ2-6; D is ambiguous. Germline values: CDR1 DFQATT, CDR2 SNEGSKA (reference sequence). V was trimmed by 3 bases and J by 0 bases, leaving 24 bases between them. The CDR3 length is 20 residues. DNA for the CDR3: TGCAGTGCTAGTTCCCGCGACGGCGACATCCGGAACTCTGGGGCCAACGTCCTGACTTTC. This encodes CSASSRDGDIRNSGANVLTF.

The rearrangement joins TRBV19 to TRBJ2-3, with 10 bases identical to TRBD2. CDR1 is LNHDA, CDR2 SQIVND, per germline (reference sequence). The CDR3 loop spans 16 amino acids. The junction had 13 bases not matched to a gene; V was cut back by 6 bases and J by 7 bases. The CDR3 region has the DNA TGTGCCAGTAGCGTCCGCGGGCTAGCGGGAGTAAATACGCAGTATTTT. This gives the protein CASSVRGLAGVNTQYF.

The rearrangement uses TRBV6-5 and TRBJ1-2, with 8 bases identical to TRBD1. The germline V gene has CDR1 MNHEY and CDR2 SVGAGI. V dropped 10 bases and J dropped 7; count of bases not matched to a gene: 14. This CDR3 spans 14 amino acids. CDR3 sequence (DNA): TGTGCCACCTCCCCGGCCAGGGGGCGAGGTGGCTACACCTTC. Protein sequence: CATSPARGRGGYTF.

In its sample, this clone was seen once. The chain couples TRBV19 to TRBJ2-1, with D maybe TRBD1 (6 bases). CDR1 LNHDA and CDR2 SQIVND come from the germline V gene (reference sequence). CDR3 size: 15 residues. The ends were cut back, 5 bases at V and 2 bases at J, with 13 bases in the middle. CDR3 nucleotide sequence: TGTGCCAGTAGTCCTGGGACATCTACCTACAATGAGCAGTTCTTC. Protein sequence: CASSPGTSTYNEQFF.

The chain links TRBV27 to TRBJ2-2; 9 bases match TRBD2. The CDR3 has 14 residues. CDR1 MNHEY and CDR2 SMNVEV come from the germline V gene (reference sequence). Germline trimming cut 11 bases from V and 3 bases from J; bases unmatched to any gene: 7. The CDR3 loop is CASRGGVYTGELFF. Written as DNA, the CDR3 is TGTGCCTCACGCGGGGGGGTTTACACCGGGGAGCTGTTTTTT.

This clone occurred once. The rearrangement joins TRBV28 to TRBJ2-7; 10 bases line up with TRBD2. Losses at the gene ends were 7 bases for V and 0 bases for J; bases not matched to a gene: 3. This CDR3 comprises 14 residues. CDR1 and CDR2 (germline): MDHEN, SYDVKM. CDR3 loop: CASTASGSSYEQYF. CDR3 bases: TGTGCCAGCACGGCTAGCGGGAGCTCCTACGAGCAGTACTTC.

The CDR3 loop is CASSRMTSGRHEQYF. Written as DNA, the CDR3 is TGTGCCAGCAGTCGGATGACTAGCGGGAGGCACGAGCAGTACTTC. The rearrangement uses TRBV27 and TRBJ2-7; 13 nucleotides align to TRBD2. The CDR3 spans 15 residues. Germline V gene data show CDR1 as MNHEY and CDR2 as SMNVEV (reference sequence). After removal of 5 bases from V and 5 bases from J, the junction contained 6 bases not matched to a gene.

CDR3 loop: CASSVSRTGGDVYGYTF. The CDR3, as DNA: TGCGCCAGCAGCGTTTCCCGGACAGGGGGCGATGTCTATGGCTACACCTTC. The gene calls are TRBV5-1 and TRBJ1-2; TRBD1 aligns across 11 bases. Losses at the gene ends were 4 bases for V and 4 bases for J; bases not matched to a gene: 12. CDR3 length: 17 residues. CDR1 is SGHRS, CDR2 YFSETQ, per germline.

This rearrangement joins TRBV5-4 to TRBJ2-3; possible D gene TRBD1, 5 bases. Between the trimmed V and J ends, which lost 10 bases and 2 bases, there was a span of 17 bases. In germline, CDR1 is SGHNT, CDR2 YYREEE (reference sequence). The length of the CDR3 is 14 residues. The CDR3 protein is CACKQVTDTDTQYF. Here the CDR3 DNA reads TGTGCCTGCAAACAGGTAACCGACACAGATACGCAGTATTTT.

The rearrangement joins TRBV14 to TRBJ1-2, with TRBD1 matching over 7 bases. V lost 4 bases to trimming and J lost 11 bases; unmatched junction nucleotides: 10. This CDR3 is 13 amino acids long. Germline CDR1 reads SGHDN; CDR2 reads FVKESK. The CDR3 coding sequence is TGTGCCAGCAGCCTAAGTCGGGACAGACTTTACACCTTC. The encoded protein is CASSLSRDRLYTF. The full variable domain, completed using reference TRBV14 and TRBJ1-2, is EAGVTQFPSHSVIEKGQTVTLRCDPISGHDNLYWYRRVMGKEIKFLLHFVKESKQDESGMPNNRFLAERTGGTYSTLKVQPAELEDSGVYFCASSLSRDRLYTFGSGTRLTVV.

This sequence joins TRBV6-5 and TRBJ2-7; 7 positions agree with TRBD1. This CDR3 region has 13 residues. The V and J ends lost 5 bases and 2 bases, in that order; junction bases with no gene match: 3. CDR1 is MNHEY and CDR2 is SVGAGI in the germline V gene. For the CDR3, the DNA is TGTGCCAGCAGTCGACAGGGTACCTACGAGCAGTACTTC. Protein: CASSRQGTYEQYF.